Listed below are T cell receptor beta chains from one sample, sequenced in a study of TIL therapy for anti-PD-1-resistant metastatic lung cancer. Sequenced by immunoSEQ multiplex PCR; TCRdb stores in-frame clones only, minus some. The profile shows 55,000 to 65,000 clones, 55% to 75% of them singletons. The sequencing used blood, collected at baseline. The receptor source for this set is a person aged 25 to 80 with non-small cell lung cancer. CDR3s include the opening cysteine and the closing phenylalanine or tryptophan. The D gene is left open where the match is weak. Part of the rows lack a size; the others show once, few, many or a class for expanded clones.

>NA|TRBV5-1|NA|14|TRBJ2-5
TGCGCCAGCAGCTTGGCCGGCAGACAAGAGACCCAGTACTTC
CASSLAGRQETQYF
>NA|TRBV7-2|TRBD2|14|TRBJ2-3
TGTGCCAGCAGCTTGGCTAGCGGGTTAGATACGCAGTATTTT
CASSLASGLDTQYF
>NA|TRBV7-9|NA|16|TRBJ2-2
TGTGCCAGCAGCTGGGGTAGTGGGTCAGCGACCGGGGAGCTGTTTTTT
CASSWGSGSATGELFF
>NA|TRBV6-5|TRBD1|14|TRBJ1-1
TGTGCCAGCAGGAGACGACAGGGGGGCCCTGAAGCTTTCTTT
CASRRRQGGPEAFF
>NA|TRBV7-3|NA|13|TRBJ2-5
TGTGCCAGCAGCTTAGGGCACCAAGAGACCCAGTACTTC
CASSLGHQETQYF
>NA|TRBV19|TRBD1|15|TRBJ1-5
TGTGCCAGTAGTCCATCGACAGGGGCAGGTCAGCCCCAGCATTTT
CASSPSTGAGQPQHF
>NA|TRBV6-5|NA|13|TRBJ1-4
TGTGCCAGCAGTTACAAGAGGGACCGAAAACTGTTTTTT
CASSYKRDRKLFF
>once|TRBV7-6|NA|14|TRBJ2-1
TGTGCCAGCAGCTTAGTCCCGGAAAGCAATGAGCAGTTCTTC
CASSLVPESNEQFF
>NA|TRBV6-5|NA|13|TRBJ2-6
TGTGCCAGCAGGGGTTCTGGGGCCAACGTCCTGACTTTC
CASRGSGANVLTF
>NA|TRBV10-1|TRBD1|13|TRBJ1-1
TGCGCCAGCAGTGATTACCGACAGGGAAGGGCTTTCTTT
CASSDYRQGRAFF
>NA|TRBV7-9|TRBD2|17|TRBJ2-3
TGTGCCAGCAGCTCCCAGACTAGCGGGAGGATCCCAGATACGCAGTATTTT
CASSSQTSGRIPDTQYF
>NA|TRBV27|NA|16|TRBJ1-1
TGTGCCAGCAGTCCAGCCCGAGGGAGGGGGAACACTGAAGCTTTCTTT
CASSPARGRGNTEAFF
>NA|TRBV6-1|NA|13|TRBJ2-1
TGTGCCAGCAGTGAGTATACGGCCCGGGGCGAGTTCTTC
CASSEYTARGEFF
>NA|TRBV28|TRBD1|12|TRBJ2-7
TGTGCCAGTATGACAGGGATCTACGAGCAGTACTTC
CASMTGIYEQYF
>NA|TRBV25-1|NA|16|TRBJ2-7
TGTGCCAGCAGTGGCCCGAGGGGGGACCGCACCTACGAGCAGTACTTC
CASSGPRGDRTYEQYF
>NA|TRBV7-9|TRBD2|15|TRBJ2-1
TGTGCCAGCAGTCCCGGGGGGAGCTTCTACAATGAGCAGTTCTTC
CASSPGGSFYNEQFF
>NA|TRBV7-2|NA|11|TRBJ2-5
TGTGCCAGCAGCCAGGGGGAGACCCAGTACTTC
CASSQGETQYF
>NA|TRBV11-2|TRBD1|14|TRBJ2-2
TGTGCCAGCAGTAGGACAGGCGGCACCGGGGAGCTGTTTTTT
CASSRTGGTGELFF
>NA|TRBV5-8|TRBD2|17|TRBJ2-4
TGTGCCAGCAGCTTGAGGTTACTAGCGGGAGGGAAAAACATTCAGTACTTC
CASSLRLLAGGKNIQYF
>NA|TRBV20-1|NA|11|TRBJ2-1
TGCAGTGCTAGCGCCGGGACTGGGCAGTTCTTC
CSASAGTGQFF
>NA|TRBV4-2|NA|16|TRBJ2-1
TGTGCCAGCAGCCTCAACTCCCGGGCCACCAGGGATGAGCAGTTCTTC
CASSLNSRATRDEQFF
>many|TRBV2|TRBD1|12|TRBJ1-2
TGTGCCAGCAAAGAGGGGGCGGATGGCTACACCTTC
CASKEGADGYTF
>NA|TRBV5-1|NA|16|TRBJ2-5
TGCGCCAGCAGCTTGGGGATTTCGTCGGGAGAAGAGACCCAGTACTTC
CASSLGISSGEETQYF
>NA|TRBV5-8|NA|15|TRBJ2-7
TGTGCCAGCAGCTTGTCGGTACAGCCTTCCTACGAGCAGTACTTC
CASSLSVQPSYEQYF
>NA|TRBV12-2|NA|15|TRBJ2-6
TGTGCAAGTCGCCCACATAGCTCTGGGGCCAACGTCCTGACTTTC
CASRPHSSGANVLTF
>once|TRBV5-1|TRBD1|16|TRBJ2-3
TGCGCCAGCAGCTACCAGACAGGGTTGGGCACAGATACGCAGTATTTT
CASSYQTGLGTDTQYF
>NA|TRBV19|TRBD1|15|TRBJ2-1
TGTGCCAGTAGGCGACAGGGGTTAGTCTACAATGAGCAGTTCTTC
CASRRQGLVYNEQFF